These 26 T cell receptor beta chains share one sample of origin, sequenced in a study of control samples from healthy donors and cancer patients. Using immunoSEQ multiplex PCR, the repertoire was profiled, and TCRdb retains in-frame clones only, with some absent. Of 100,000 to 150,000 clones listed, about 88% are singletons. The sequenced sample was blood. These receptors originate from a man aged 18 to 35 in good health.

CDR3 amino acids: CASSVQPLEGRNEQFF. The DNA for the CDR3 is TGTGCCAGCAGCGTCCAGCCGCTAGAGGGACGCAATGAGCAGTTCTTC. This chain uses TRBV9 with TRBJ2-1, with D perhaps matching TRBD1 or TRBD2 (5 bases each). V was trimmed by 2 bases and J by 6 bases, leaving 18 bases between them. CDR1 and CDR2 (germline): SGDLS, YYNGEE. This CDR3 has 16 amino acids.

This clone was found once. The rearrangement joins TRBV4-3 to TRBJ2-1; TRBD2 agrees at 9 bases. The junction had 12 bases not matched to a gene; V was cut back by 3 bases and J by 9 bases. CDR1 LGHNA and CDR2 YSLEER come from the germline V gene. The length of the CDR3 is 16 residues. CDR3 nucleotide sequence: TGCGCCAGCAGCCATATAGCGGGAGAATTCTTCGGTGAGCAGTTCTTC. Protein product: CASSHIAGEFFGEQFF.

This clone was seen a few times. The gene calls are TRBV30 and TRBJ1-1, with 8 bases aligning to TRBD1. The germline V gene has CDR1 GTSNPN and CDR2 SVGIG (reference sequence). The CDR3 is 13 amino acids. With 4 bases clipped from V and 5 bases from J, the junction kept 6 bases outside the gene matches. This CDR3 reads CAWKGRGRTEAFF. Written as DNA, the CDR3 is TGTGCCTGGAAGGGCAGGGGGCGAACTGAAGCTTTCTTT.

The V and J genes are TRBV27 and TRBJ2-1; 9 positions match TRBD2. The CDR3 contains 16 residues. The germline CDR1 and CDR2 sequences are MNHEY and SMNVEV (reference sequence). Germline trimming cut 3 bases from V and 2 bases from J; bases unmatched to any gene: 5. The CDR3 is CASSFRLAVAYNEQFF. The DNA of the CDR3 is TGTGCCAGCAGTTTCCGACTAGCGGTGGCCTACAATGAGCAGTTCTTC.

The chain couples TRBV5-1 to TRBJ1-2; no clear D gene. V lost 0 bases and J 8 bases, leaving 5 bases between the germline ends. Germline V gene data show CDR1 as SGHRS and CDR2 as YFSETQ. The CDR3 sequence is 11 residues long. The CDR3 coding sequence is TGCGCCAGCAGCTTGGAAGGGGGCTACACCTTC. Encoded protein: CASSLEGGYTF.

The chain recombines TRBV19 with TRBJ2-6, with TRBD1 matching over 8 bases. Germline-derived CDR1 and CDR2 are LNHDA and SQIVND (reference sequence). The CDR3 extends over 19 amino acids. The junction had 12 bases not matched to a gene; V was cut back by 5 bases and J by 0 bases. CDR3: CASSVSGQGASSGANVLTF. In DNA form, the CDR3 reads TGTGCCAGTAGTGTCTCGGGGCAGGGGGCCAGCTCTGGGGCCAACGTCCTGACTTTC. The whole variable domain, remainder taken from reference TRBV19 and TRBJ2-6, is DGGITQSPKYLFRKEGQNVTLSCEQNLNHDAMYWYRQDPGQGLRLIYYSQIVNDFQKGDIAEGYSVSREKKESFPLTVTSAQKNPTAFYLCASSVSGQGASSGANVLTFGAGSRLTVL.

The DNA of the CDR3 is TGTGCCAGCAGCGTAGTGGGGGCGCGTGGGGAAAAACTGTTTTTT. Amino acid sequence: CASSVVGARGEKLFF. The chain couples TRBV9 to TRBJ1-4; a weak D match, TRBD1 (6 bases). Germline V lookup: CDR1 SGDLS, CDR2 YYNGEE. The V end lost 0 bases, the J end lost 8 bases, and 14 bases lay between the germline ends. CDR3 size: 15 residues. The full variable domain, completed using reference TRBV9 and TRBJ1-4, is DSGVTQTPKHLITATGQRVTLRCSPRSGDLSVYWYQQSLDQGLQFLIQYYNGEERAKGNILERFSAQQFPDLHSELNLSSLELGDSALYFCASSVVGARGEKLFFGSGTQLSVL.

The chain recombines TRBV5-1 with TRBJ1-2; D unclear. CDR1 is SGHRS, CDR2 YFSETQ, per germline. Trimming shortened V by 1 base and J by 8 bases, and 9 bases separated the two germline ends. The CDR3 runs to 12 residues. The CDR3 coding sequence is TGCGCCAGCAGCTTGATGGCCGAAGGCTACACCTTC. This codes for CASSLMAEGYTF.

The chain recombines TRBV30 with TRBJ1-2; D not resolved. The V gene lost 5 bases and the J gene lost 6 bases, with 16 bases spanning the gap. CDR1 is GTSNPN, CDR2 SVGIG, per germline (reference sequence). The CDR3 consists of 13 residues. In nucleotides, the CDR3 is TGTGCCTGGGGCATCTTTGGGGTCCATGGCTACACCTTC. Translation: CAWGIFGVHGYTF.

This chain connects TRBV7-2 to TRBJ2-5; 7 bases line up with TRBD2. The germline V gene encodes CDR1 SGHTA and CDR2 FQGNSA. This CDR3 region has 18 residues. V shed 5 bases and J 6 bases; nucleotides not matched to a gene: 21. CDR3: CASSPLGEGFTSLKTQYF. The CDR3 bases are TGTGCCAGCAGCCCCTTGGGGGAGGGGTTCACAAGCTTGAAGACCCAGTACTTC.

CDR3 DNA sequence: TGTGCCAGCAGCACCTACGACAGATCGAACACCGGGGAGCTGTTTTTT. Its translation is CASSTYDRSNTGELFF. This rearrangement joins TRBV5-6 to TRBJ2-2, with D possibly TRBD1 on 5 matching bases. With 4 bases removed from V and 0 bases from J, the gap between germline ends came to 13 bases. The CDR3 is 16 residues long. Per germline, CDR1 SGHDT and CDR2 YYEEEE.

CDR3 bases: TGTGCCACCAGTGAAACCGGGAGAAAAGAGACCCAGTACTTC. This sequence encodes CATSETGRKETQYF. This chain joins TRBV24-1 and TRBJ2-5; D is perhaps TRBD2 (6 bases). Germline CDR1 is KGHDR and CDR2 is SFDVKD. The CDR3 spans 14 residues. V dropped 4 bases and J dropped 3 bases, with 11 bases sitting between them.

The chain combines TRBV10-2 with TRBJ2-5; tentatively, D is TRBD1 (5 bases). Per the germline V gene, CDR1 is WSHSY and CDR2 is SAAADI. Trimming removed 10 bases from V and 1 base from J, with 13 bases in between. This CDR3 is built from 13 residues. CDR3 nucleotide sequence: TGCGCCATCAGGGTATCGGGCCAAGAGACCCAGTACTTC. It yields the protein CAIRVSGQETQYF.

The rearrangement joins TRBV5-1 to TRBJ2-7, with a possible D match to TRBD1 (6 bases). Trimming pared 1 base from V and 3 bases from J, leaving 14 bases between. The CDR3 is made up of 15 amino acids. Per the germline V gene, CDR1 is SGHRS and CDR2 is YFSETQ. The CDR3 DNA reads TGCGCCAGCAGCTTGTGGCAGGGGATCGGCTACGAGCAGTACTTC. Translation: CASSLWQGIGYEQYF. The full variable domain, with the rest looked up from reference TRBV5-1 and TRBJ2-7, is KAGVTQTPRYLIKTRGQQVTLSCSPISGHRSVSWYQQTPGQGLQFLFEYFSETQRNKGNFPGRFSGRQFSNSRSEMNVSTLELGDSALYLCASSLWQGIGYEQYFGPGTRLTVT.

The chain has TRBV4-2 and TRBJ1-3, with 8 positions matching TRBD1. The junction had 2 bases not matched to a gene; V was cut back by 0 bases and J by 1 base. The CDR3 runs 16 residues. The germline CDR1 and CDR2 sequences are LGHNA and YNFKEQ. This CDR3 reads CASSQDRGQSGNTIYF. The CDR3 DNA reads as TGTGCCAGCAGCCAAGACAGGGGGCAATCTGGAAACACCATATATTTT.

In DNA form, the CDR3 reads TGTGCCAGCACTCTTCAGAGGGGCTCCGATGATGGCTACACCTTC. Encoded protein: CASTLQRGSDDGYTF. The rearrangement uses TRBV27 and TRBJ1-2; possibly TRBD1 for D (5 bases). Trimming removed 7 bases from V and 6 bases from J, with 21 bases in between. The CDR3 is 15 residues long. The germline CDR1 and CDR2 sequences are MNHEY and SMNVEV (reference sequence).

The chain carries TRBV6-1 and TRBJ1-6; D not resolved. The germline V gene has CDR1 MNHNS and CDR2 SASEGT. The CDR3 is 13 residues long. The V end was cut by 0 bases, the J end by 7 bases, with 4 bases between. CDR3 amino acids: CASSEAVNSPLHF. In nucleotides, the CDR3 is TGTGCCAGCAGTGAAGCCGTGAATTCACCCCTCCACTTT.

The chain has TRBV19 and TRBJ2-2; no firm D call. CDR3 size: 12 residues. V was clipped by 7 bases and J by 4 bases, with 7 bases between them. Germline loops: CDR1 LNHDA, CDR2 SQIVND (reference sequence). The DNA for the CDR3 is TGTGCCAGTATAACGAGCACCGGGGAGCTGTTTTTT. Its protein is CASITSTGELFF.

This sequence joins TRBV6-2 or TRBV6-3 and TRBJ2-3; TRBD2 matches at 7 bases. V was clipped by 0 bases and J by 14 bases; unmatched bases: 8. The V gene's germline CDR1 is MNHEY and CDR2 SVGEGT. The CDR3 has 13 residues. The DNA of the CDR3 is TGTGCCAGCAGTTACTCAATCGGACTAGAATTGTATTTT. This gives the protein CASSYSIGLELYF.

This chain connects TRBV2 to TRBJ2-7; D may be TRBD2 (6 bases). The CDR3 runs 16 residues. Trimming shortened V by 3 bases and J by 5 bases, and 20 bases separated the two germline ends. In germline, CDR1 is SNHLY, CDR2 FYNNEI. The CDR3 reads CASSEGVGGGINEQYF. CDR3 in DNA: TGTGCCAGCAGTGAGGGGGTCGGGGGAGGAATCAACGAGCAGTACTTC.

The gene calls are TRBV19 and TRBJ2-5; the D gene is possibly TRBD2 (5 bases). This CDR3 comprises 17 residues. Germline loops: CDR1 LNHDA, CDR2 SQIVND (reference sequence). V was clipped by 2 bases and J by 1 base, with 17 bases between them. CDR3 sequence: CASSIKWWKRAQETQYF. The CDR3 DNA sequence: TGTGCCAGTAGTATAAAGTGGTGGAAGAGGGCCCAAGAGACCCAGTACTTC.

The V gene is TRBV5-1, the J gene TRBJ2-7; no clear D gene. Between the trimmed V and J ends, which lost 0 bases and 1 base, there was a span of 8 bases. This CDR3 comprises 14 residues. CDR1 is SGHRS, CDR2 YFSETQ, per germline. CDR3 in amino acids: CASSLADASYEQYF. The CDR3 region has the DNA TGCGCCAGCAGCTTGGCCGACGCGTCCTACGAGCAGTACTTC.

The rearrangement uses TRBV5-8 and TRBJ1-5; no reliable D call. The V end was cut by 4 bases, the J end by 2 bases, with 13 bases between. The CDR3 runs 15 residues. Germline-derived CDR1 and CDR2 are SGHTS and YDEGEE. The CDR3: CASSRRPFGNQPQHF. The DNA of the CDR3 is TGTGCCAGCAGCCGCAGGCCTTTTGGCAATCAGCCCCAGCATTTT.

The genes are TRBV11-2 and TRBJ2-2, with 7 bases identical to TRBD2. Germline V gene data show CDR1 as SGHAT and CDR2 as FQNNGV. The CDR3 totals 15 residues. V shed 3 bases and J 5 bases; nucleotides not matched to a gene: 6. CDR3 loop: CASSFTGGVTGELFF. CDR3 DNA: TGTGCCAGCAGCTTTACGGGAGGCGTTACCGGGGAGCTGTTTTTT.

The chain combines TRBV11-2 with TRBJ2-1; D assignment may be TRBD1 or TRBD2 (5 bases each). CDR3 length: 15 residues. Germline V gene lookup returns CDR1 SGHAT and CDR2 FQNNGV. The ends were cut back, 1 base at V and 1 base at J, with 8 bases in the middle. The CDR3 spells CASSLGGVSYNEQFF. The CDR3 DNA reads as TGTGCCAGCAGCTTAGGAGGGGTGTCCTACAATGAGCAGTTCTTC.

The gene calls are TRBV6-5 and TRBJ2-7; no clear D gene. The V end was cut by 6 bases, the J end by 2 bases, with 8 bases between. There are 12 residues in the CDR3. CDR1 is MNHEY and CDR2 is SVGAGI in the germline V gene. The DNA for the CDR3 is TGTGCCAGCAGCCGGAACACCTACGAGCAGTACTTC. Translation gives CASSRNTYEQYF.